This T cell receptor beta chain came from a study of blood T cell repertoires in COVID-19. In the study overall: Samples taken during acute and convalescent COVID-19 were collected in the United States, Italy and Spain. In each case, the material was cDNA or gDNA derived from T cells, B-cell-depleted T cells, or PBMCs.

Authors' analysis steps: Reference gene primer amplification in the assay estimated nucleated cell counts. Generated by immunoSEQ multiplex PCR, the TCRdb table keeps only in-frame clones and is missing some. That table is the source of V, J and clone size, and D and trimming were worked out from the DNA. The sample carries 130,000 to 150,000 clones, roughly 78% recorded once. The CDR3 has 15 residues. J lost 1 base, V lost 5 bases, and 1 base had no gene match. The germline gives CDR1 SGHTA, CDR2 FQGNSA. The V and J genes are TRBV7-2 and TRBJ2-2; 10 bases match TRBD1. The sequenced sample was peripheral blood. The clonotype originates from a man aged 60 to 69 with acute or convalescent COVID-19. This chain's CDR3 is CASSRDRGNTGELFF. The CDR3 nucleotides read TGTGCCAGCAGCCGGGACAGGGGGAACACCGGGGAGCTGTTTTTT. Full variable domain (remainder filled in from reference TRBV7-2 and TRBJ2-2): GAGVSQSPSNKVTEKGKDVELRCDPISGHTALYWYRQSLGQGLEFLIYFQGNSAPDKSGLPSDRFSAERTGGSVSTLTIQRTQQEDSAVYLCASSRDRGNTGELFFGEGSRLTVL.